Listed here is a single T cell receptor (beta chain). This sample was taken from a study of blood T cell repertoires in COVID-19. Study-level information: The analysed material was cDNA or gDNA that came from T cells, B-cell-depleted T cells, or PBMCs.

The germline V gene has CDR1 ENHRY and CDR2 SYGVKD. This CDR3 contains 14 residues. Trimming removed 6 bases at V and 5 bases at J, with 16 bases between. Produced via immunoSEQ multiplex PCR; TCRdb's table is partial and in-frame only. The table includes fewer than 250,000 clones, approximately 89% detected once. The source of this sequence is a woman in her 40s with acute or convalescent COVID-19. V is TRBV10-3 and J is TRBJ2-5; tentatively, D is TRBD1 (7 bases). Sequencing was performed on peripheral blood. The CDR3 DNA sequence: TGTGCCATCAGATCCGACAGGGCGGGGGAGACCCAGTACTTC. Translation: CAIRSDRAGETQYF.